The 16 T cell receptor beta chains reported below all come from one sample, sequenced in a study of T-cell memory formation after mild COVID-19. TCRdb itself ran the 5' RACE reads through MiXCR, one entry per CDR3 protein. Of under 450,000 distinct CDR3 sequences listed, more than 20% are singletons. Input material: PBMCs or a T cell subset sorted from them (not recorded which). These receptors all come from an adult woman who had mild COVID-19 (a few samples of this study predate the infection). Cell type and time point are not known.

A few counts support this clonotype. The CDR3 sequence: CASSFEGNGYTF. The DNA for the CDR3 is TGTGCCAGCAGTTTTGAGGGGAATGGCTACACCTTC. V gene TRBV12-3 or TRBV12-4 combines with J gene TRBJ1-2, with a tentative D call TRBD1 (5 bases). This CDR3 is built from 12 residues. V shed 3 bases and J shed 6 bases, with 8 bases lying between them.

The chain joins TRBV27 to TRBJ2-7; D is undetermined. V was pared by 9 bases and J by 4 bases, with 13 bases between. This CDR3 is 12 amino acids long. Germline-derived CDR1 and CDR2 are MNHEY and SMNVEV (reference sequence). CDR3 amino acids: CASGETRYEQYF. The DNA for the CDR3 is TGTGCCAGTGGGGAAACGAGGTACGAGCAGTACTTC.

The J gene is TRBJ1-2, the V gene TRBV5-1; D not certain. The germline V and J ends were trimmed by 5 bases and 1 base, with 6 bases remaining between them. Germline assignment: CDR1 SGHRS and CDR2 YFSETQ. This CDR3 region has 12 residues. The CDR3 region is CASSGNNYGYTF. Here the CDR3 DNA reads TGCGCCAGCAGTGGGAATAACTATGGCTACACCTTC.

This chain joins TRBV9 and TRBJ2-1; 8 nucleotides line up with TRBD2. Unmatched junction bases numbered 5, after V lost 0 bases and J lost 9 bases. Germline V gene sequence: CDR1 SGDLS, CDR2 YYNGEE. The CDR3 is 14 amino acids. The CDR3: CASSVDRAGAEQFF. For the CDR3, the DNA is TGTGCCAGCAGCGTAGATCGAGCGGGAGCTGAGCAGTTCTTC.

This clonotype was found many times. The chain links TRBV7-9 to TRBJ1-1, with D tentatively TRBD1 (5 bases). Germline CDR1 and CDR2: SEHNR and FQNEAQ (reference sequence). The germline V and J ends were trimmed by 3 bases and 4 bases, with 15 bases remaining between them. This CDR3 is 15 amino acids long. This CDR3 reads CASSFSGTRGTEAFF. The CDR3 coding sequence is TGTGCCAGCAGCTTTTCCGGGACCCGCGGCACTGAAGCTTTCTTT.

This clonotype has just a few counts. This chain joins TRBV19 and TRBJ2-3; possibly TRBD1 for D (5 bases). The CDR3 totals 16 residues. In germline, CDR1 is LNHDA, CDR2 SQIVND (reference sequence). V gave up 3 bases and J gave up 4 bases, with 17 bases separating them. CDR3 nucleotide sequence: TGTGCCAGTAGTATCGGCAGGGCTAATCGGGCAGATACGCAGTATTTT. Its protein product is CASSIGRANRADTQYF.

This clonotype was counted many times. This sequence joins TRBV4-1 and TRBJ2-7; TRBD1 is a possible D gene (6 bases). The germline V gene encodes CDR1 MGHRA and CDR2 YSYEKL. With 3 bases removed from V and 3 bases from J, the gap between germline ends came to 9 bases. This CDR3 is 13 amino acids long. The CDR3 region is CASSHNRDYEQYF. The CDR3, as DNA: TGCGCCAGCAGCCATAACAGGGACTACGAGCAGTACTTC.

The chain joins TRBV3-1 to TRBJ2-5, with 7 positions matching TRBD2. CDR3 length: 17 residues. Germline CDR1 reads LGHDT; CDR2 reads YNNKEL (reference sequence). V shed 0 bases and J 2 bases; nucleotides not matched to a gene: 9. As DNA, the CDR3 is TGTGCCAGCAGCCAAGATCCTCAAGCGGGATTGCAAGAGACCCAGTACTTC. This codes for CASSQDPQAGLQETQYF.

A few counts support this clonotype. J is TRBJ2-5 and V is TRBV5-1, with 14 bases fitting TRBD2. V was pared by 5 bases and J by 5 bases, with 8 bases of the junction left unmatched. The length of the CDR3 is 16 residues. Germline CDR1 SGHRS, CDR2 YFSETQ. CDR3: CASRPGLAGVRETQYF. CDR3 sequence (DNA): TGCGCCAGCAGACCGGGACTAGCGGGAGTGAGGGAGACCCAGTACTTC.

This clonotype was observed once. The chain couples TRBV20-1 to TRBJ2-3; the D is unclear. Trimming shortened V by 6 bases and J by 0 bases, and 4 bases separated the two germline ends. Germline V CDR1 and CDR2: DFQATT, SNEGSKA (reference sequence). The CDR3 has 11 residues. Here the CDR3 reads CSATSTDTQYF. Here the CDR3 DNA reads TGCAGTGCCACTAGCACAGATACGCAGTATTTT.

This chain connects TRBV5-1 to TRBJ2-7, with D possibly being TRBD2 (7 bases). The CDR3 has 14 amino acids. Per germline, CDR1 SGHRS and CDR2 YFSETQ. V shed 6 bases and J shed 3 bases, with 16 bases lying between them. CDR3 sequence (DNA): TGCGCCAGCACGCCCAAGGGGGGGTTCTACGAGCAGTACTTC. This codes for CASTPKGGFYEQYF.

The chain recombines TRBV9 with TRBJ2-5, with D unclear. Germline CDR1 and CDR2: SGDLS and YYNGEE. Between the trimmed V and J ends, which lost 3 bases and 7 bases, there was a span of 19 bases. The CDR3 is made up of 15 amino acids. The CDR3 protein is CASSEAPYQDRTQYF. DNA for the CDR3: TGTGCCAGCAGCGAGGCGCCCTACCAAGATAGGACCCAGTACTTC. Using reference TRBV9 and TRBJ2-5 for the parts outside the CDR3, the full variable domain is DSGVTQTPKHLITATGQRVTLRCSPRSGDLSVYWYQQSLDQGLQFLIQYYNGEERAKGNILERFSAQQFPDLHSELNLSSLELGDSALYFCASSEAPYQDRTQYFGPGTRLLVL.

There are a few counts of this clonotype. The chain links TRBV21-1 to TRBJ2-5; TRBD1, the table's D call, lacks a check against the DNA. TRBV21-1 is a listed pseudogene. The CDR3 is 16 residues long. The CDR3 DNA sequence: TGTGCCAGCAGCTTGCCCGGGACACCGTACCAAGAGACCCAGTACTTC. Its translation: CASSLPGTPYQETQYF.

V usage is TRBV6-5 and J usage is TRBJ1-3; possible D gene TRBD1, 6 bases. Between the trimmed V and J ends, which lost 2 bases and 0 bases, there was a span of 8 bases. The CDR3 is 15 residues long. The germline CDR1 and CDR2 sequences are MNHEY and SVGAGI. The CDR3 spells CASSYDRSSGNTIYF. The CDR3 DNA reads TGTGCCAGCAGTTACGACAGGAGCTCTGGAAACACCATATATTTT.

CDR3 protein: CASSEGEYTGELFF. CDR3 nucleotide sequence: TGTGCCAGCAGTGAAGGCGAGTACACCGGGGAGCTGTTTTTT. The chain recombines TRBV2 with TRBJ2-2; no firm D call. CDR1 and CDR2 (germline): SNHLY, FYNNEI. The ends were cut back, 1 base at V and 3 bases at J, with 6 bases in the middle. This CDR3 has 14 residues.

The table lists this clonotype with a few counts. The chain employs TRBV7-6 and TRBJ2-7; 12 nucleotides match TRBD2. CDR3 length equals 17 residues. Germline CDR1 and CDR2: SGHVS and FNYEAQ. V shed 1 base and J 0 bases; nucleotides not matched to a gene: 4. The CDR3 DNA follows: TGTGCCAGCAGCTTAGGGACTAGCGGGACCGACTCCTACGAGCAGTACTTC. It translates to CASSLGTSGTDSYEQYF.